This TCR beta chain was sequenced for a study of blood T cell repertoires in COVID-19. On the study more broadly: The United States, Italy and Spain were the sources of the acute and convalescent COVID-19 samples. The cDNA or gDNA used as material had been derived from T cells, B-cell-depleted T cells, or PBMCs.

Original data processing: How many nucleated cells were present was estimated from reference gene primer amplification. Sequenced by immunoSEQ multiplex PCR; TCRdb stores in-frame clones only, minus some. V, J and clone size were drawn from that table, and D and trimming were deduced from the DNA. The sample records approximately 290,000 clones, approximately 91% being singletons. The V and J ends lost 4 bases and 0 bases respectively, with 13 bases between them. Germline CDR1 is SGDLS and CDR2 is YYNGEE. The CDR3 is made up of 15 amino acids. Followed over time, Seattle patients had been enrolled while infection was active.

The specimen was peripheral blood. The rearrangement uses TRBV9 and TRBJ1-2; no clear D gene. This receptor was identified in a woman aged 30 to 39 with COVID-19, enrolled during active disease. The CDR3 region is CASSLAPGSNYGYTF. The CDR3 DNA reads as TGTGCCAGCAGCCTGGCCCCCGGGTCTAACTATGGCTACACCTTC.